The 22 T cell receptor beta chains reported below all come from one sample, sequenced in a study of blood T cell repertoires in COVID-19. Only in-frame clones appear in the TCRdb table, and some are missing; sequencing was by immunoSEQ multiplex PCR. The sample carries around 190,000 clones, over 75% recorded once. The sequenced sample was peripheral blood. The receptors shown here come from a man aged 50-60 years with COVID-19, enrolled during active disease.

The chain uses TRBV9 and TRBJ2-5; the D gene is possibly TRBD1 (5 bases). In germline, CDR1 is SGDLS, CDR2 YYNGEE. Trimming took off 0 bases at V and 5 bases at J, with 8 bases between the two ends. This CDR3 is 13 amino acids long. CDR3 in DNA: TGTGCCAGCAGCGTAGTTGGGGCGGAGACCCAGTACTTC. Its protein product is CASSVVGAETQYF.

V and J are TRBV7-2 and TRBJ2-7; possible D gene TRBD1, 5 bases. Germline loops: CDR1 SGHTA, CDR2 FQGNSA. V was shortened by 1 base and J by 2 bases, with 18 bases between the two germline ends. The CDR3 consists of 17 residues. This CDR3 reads CASSLVSGQGTPYEQYF. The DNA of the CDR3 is TGTGCCAGCAGCTTAGTCTCCGGACAAGGAACCCCCTACGAGCAGTACTTC.

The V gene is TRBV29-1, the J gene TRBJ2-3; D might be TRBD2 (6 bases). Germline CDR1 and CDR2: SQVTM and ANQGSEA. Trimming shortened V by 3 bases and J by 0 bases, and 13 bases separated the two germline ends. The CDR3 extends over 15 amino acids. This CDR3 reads CSVDWRGFSTDTQYF. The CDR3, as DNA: TGCAGCGTTGATTGGCGGGGTTTTAGCACAGATACGCAGTATTTT.

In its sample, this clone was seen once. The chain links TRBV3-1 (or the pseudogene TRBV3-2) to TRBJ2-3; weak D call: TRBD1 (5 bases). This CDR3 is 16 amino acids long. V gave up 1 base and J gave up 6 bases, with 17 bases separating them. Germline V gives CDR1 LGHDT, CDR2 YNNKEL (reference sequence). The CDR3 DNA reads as TGTGCCAGCAGCCAAGCGACAGCTAATGGGGCCGATACGCAGTATTTT. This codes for CASSQATANGADTQYF.

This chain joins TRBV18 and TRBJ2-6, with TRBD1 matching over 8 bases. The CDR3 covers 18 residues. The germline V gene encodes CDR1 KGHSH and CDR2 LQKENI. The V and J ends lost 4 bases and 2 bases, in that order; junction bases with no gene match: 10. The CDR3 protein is CASSRRQGLDAGANVLTF. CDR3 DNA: TGTGCCAGCTCACGAAGACAGGGGCTCGACGCTGGGGCCAACGTCCTGACTTTC. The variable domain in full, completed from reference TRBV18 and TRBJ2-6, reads NAGVMQNPRHLVRRRGQEARLRCSPMKGHSHVYWYRQLPEEGLKFMVYLQKENIIDESGMPKERFSAEFPKEGPSILRIQQVVRGDSAAYFCASSRRQGLDAGANVLTFGAGSRLTVL.

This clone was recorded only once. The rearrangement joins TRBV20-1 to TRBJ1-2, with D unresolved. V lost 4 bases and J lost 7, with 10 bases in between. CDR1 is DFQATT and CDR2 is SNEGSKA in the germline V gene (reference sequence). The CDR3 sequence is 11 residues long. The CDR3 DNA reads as TGCAGTGCTAAAAGCCCAGGTGGCTACACCTTC. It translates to CSAKSPGGYTF.

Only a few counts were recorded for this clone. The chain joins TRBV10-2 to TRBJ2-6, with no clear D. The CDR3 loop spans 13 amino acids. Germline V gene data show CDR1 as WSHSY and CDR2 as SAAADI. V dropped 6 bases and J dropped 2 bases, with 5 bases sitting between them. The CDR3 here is CASRVAGANVLTF. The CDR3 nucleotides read TGCGCCAGCAGAGTAGCTGGGGCCAACGTCCTGACTTTC.

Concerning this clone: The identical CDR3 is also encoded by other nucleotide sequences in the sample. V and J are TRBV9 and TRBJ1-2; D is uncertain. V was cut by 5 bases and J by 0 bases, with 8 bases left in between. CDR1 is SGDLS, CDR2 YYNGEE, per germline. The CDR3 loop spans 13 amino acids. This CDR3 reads CASRSGANYGYTF. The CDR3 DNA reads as TGTGCCAGCAGATCAGGTGCTAACTATGGCTACACCTTC. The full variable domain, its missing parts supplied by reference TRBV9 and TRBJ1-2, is DSGVTQTPKHLITATGQRVTLRCSPRSGDLSVYWYQQSLDQGLQFLIQYYNGEERAKGNILERFSAQQFPDLHSELNLSSLELGDSALYFCASRSGANYGYTFGSGTRLTVV.

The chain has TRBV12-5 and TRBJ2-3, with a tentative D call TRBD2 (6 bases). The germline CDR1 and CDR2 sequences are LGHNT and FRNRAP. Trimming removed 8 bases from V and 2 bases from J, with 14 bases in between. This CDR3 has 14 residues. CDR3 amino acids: CASKRASATDTQYF. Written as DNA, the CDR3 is TGTGCTAGTAAAAGGGCTAGCGCCACAGATACGCAGTATTTT. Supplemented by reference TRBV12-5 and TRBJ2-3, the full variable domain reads DARVTQTPRHKVTEMGQEVTMRCQPILGHNTVFWYRQTMMQGLELLAYFRNRAPLDDSGMPKDRFSAEMPDATLATLKIQPSEPRDSAVYFCASKRASATDTQYFGPGTRLTVL.

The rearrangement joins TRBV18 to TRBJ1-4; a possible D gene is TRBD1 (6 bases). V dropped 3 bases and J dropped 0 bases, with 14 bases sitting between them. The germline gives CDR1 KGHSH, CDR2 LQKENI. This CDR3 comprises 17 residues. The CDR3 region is CASSPREGVATNEKLFF. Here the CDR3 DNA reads TGTGCCAGCTCACCTCGGGAGGGGGTTGCAACTAATGAAAAACTGTTTTTT.

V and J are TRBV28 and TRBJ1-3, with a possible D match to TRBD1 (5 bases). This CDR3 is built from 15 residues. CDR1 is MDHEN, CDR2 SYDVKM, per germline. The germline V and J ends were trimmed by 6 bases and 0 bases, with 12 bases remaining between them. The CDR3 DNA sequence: TGTGCCAGCAGCTCGGGACTGTCCTCTGGAAACACCATATATTTT. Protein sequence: CASSSGLSSGNTIYF.

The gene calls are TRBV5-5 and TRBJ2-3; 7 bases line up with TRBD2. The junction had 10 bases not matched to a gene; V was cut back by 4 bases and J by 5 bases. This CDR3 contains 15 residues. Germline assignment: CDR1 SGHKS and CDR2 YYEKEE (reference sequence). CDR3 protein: CASSGEGGNEDTQYF. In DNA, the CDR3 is TGTGCCAGCAGCGGGGAGGGAGGGAACGAAGATACGCAGTATTTT.

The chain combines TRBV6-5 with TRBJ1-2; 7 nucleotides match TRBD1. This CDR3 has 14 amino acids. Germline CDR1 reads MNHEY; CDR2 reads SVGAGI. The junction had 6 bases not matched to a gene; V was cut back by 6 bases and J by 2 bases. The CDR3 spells CASSPRDRNYGYTF. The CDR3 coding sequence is TGTGCCAGCAGCCCCCGGGACAGAAACTATGGCTACACCTTC.

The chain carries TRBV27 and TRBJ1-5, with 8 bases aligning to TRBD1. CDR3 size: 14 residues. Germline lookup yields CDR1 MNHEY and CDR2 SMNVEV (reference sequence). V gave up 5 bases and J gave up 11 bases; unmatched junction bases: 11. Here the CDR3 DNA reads TGTGCCAGCAGTCCGGGACAGGCCGTCGCTGCCCAGCATTTT. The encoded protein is CASSPGQAVAAQHF.

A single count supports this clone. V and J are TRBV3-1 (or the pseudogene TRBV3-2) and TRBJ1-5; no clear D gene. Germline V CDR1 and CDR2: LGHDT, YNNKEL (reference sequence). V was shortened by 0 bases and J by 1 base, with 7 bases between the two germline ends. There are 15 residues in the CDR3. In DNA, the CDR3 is TGTGCCAGCAGCCAAGATCCCGGGAGCAATCAGCCCCAGCATTTT. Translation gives CASSQDPGSNQPQHF.

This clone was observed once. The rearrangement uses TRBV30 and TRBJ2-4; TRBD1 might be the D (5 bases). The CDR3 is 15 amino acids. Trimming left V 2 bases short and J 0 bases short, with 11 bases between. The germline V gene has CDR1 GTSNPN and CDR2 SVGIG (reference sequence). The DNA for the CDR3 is TGTGCCTGGAGTACAGGAGTACTAGCCAAAAACATTCAGTACTTC. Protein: CAWSTGVLAKNIQYF.

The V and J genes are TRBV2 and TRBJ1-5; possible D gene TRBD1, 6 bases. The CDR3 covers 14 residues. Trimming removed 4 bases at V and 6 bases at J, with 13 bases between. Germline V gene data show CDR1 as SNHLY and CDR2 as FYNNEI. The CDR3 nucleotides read TGTGCCAGCAGTGGATACAGGGTTGGTCAGCCCCAGCATTTT. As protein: CASSGYRVGQPQHF.

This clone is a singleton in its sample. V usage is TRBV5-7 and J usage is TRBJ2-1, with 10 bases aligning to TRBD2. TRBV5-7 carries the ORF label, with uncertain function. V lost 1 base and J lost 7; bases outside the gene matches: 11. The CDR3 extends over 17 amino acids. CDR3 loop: CASSLTSGVTRGNEQFF. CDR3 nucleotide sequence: TGTGCCAGCAGCTTGACTAGCGGGGTCACCCGGGGGAATGAGCAGTTCTTC.

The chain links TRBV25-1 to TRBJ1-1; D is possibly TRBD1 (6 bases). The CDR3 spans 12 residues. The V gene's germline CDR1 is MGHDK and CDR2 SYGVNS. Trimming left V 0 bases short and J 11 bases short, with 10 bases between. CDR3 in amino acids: CASSEYAGDAFF. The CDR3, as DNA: TGTGCCAGCAGTGAATATGCAGGGGACGCTTTCTTT.

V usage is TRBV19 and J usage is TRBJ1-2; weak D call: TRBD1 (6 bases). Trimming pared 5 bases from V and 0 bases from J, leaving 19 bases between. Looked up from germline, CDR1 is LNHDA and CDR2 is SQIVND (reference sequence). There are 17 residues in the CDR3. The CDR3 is CASSAPGQRPTNYGYTF. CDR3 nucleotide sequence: TGTGCCAGTAGTGCCCCCGGACAGCGACCTACTAACTATGGCTACACCTTC.

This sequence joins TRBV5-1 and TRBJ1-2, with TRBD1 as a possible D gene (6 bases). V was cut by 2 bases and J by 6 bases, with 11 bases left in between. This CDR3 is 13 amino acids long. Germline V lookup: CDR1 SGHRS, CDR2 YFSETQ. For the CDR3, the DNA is TGCGCCAGCAGCTTACAGGGATCGGATGGCTACACCTTC. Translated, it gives CASSLQGSDGYTF. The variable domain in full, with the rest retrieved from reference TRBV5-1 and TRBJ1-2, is KAGVTQTPRYLIKTRGQQVTLSCSPISGHRSVSWYQQTPGQGLQFLFEYFSETQRNKGNFPGRFSGRQFSNSRSEMNVSTLELGDSALYLCASSLQGSDGYTFGSGTRLTVV.

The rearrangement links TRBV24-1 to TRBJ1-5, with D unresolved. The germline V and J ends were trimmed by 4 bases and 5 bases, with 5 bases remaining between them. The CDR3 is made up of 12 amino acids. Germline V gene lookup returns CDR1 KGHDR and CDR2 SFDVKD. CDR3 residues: CATSESDQPQHF. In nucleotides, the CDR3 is TGTGCCACCAGTGAATCTGATCAGCCCCAGCATTTT.